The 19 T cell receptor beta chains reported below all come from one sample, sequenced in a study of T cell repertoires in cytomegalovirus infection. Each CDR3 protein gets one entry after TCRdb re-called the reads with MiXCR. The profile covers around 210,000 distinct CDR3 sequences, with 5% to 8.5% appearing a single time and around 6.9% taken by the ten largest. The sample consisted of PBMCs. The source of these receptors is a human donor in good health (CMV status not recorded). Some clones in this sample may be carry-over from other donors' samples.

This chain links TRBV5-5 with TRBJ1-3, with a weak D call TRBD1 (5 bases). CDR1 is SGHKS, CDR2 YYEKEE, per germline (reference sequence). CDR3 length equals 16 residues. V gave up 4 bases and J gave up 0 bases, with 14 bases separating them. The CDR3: CASSLSWTTSGNTIYF. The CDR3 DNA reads TGTGCCAGCAGCCTTTCCTGGACAACCTCTGGAAACACCATATATTTT. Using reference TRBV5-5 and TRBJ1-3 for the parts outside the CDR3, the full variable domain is DAGVTQSPTHLIKTRGQQVTLRCSPISGHKSVSWYQQVLGQGPQFIFQYYEKEERGRGNFPDRFSARQFPNYSSELNVNALLLGDSALYLCASSLSWTTSGNTIYFGEGSWLTVV.

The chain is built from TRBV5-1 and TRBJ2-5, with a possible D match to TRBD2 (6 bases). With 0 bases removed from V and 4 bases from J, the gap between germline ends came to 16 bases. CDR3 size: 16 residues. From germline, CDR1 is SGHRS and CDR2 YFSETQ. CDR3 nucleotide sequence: TGCGCCAGCAGCTTGGTTCGGCAGGGAGGCGGAGAGACCCAGTACTTC. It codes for CASSLVRQGGGETQYF.

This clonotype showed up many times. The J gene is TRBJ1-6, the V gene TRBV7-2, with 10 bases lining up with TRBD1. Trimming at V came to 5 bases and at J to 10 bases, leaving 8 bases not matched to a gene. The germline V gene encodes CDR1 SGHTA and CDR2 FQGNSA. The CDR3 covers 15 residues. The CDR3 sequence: CASSVGTGERSPLHF. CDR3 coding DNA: TGTGCCAGCAGCGTCGGGACAGGGGAACGATCACCCCTCCACTTT.

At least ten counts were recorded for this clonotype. CDR3 residues: CASPGTTGTRRNTIYF. In nucleotides, the CDR3 is TGTGCCAGCCCTGGAACAACCGGGACACGAAGAAACACCATATATTTT. V is TRBV12-3 or TRBV12-4 and J is TRBJ1-3; a weak D match, TRBD1 (6 bases). Trimming left V 8 bases short and J 5 bases short, with 22 bases between. The CDR3 runs 16 residues.

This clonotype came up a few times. CDR3 loop: CSAQSGDRVGRGYNEQFF. The CDR3 bases are TGCAGTGCTCAATCCGGGGACAGGGTCGGGAGAGGTTACAATGAGCAGTTCTTC. The J gene is TRBJ2-1, the V gene TRBV20-1; 9 bases fit TRBD1. CDR3 length: 18 residues. Germline loops: CDR1 DFQATT, CDR2 SNEGSKA (reference sequence). With 5 bases clipped from V and 4 bases from J, the junction kept 18 bases outside the gene matches.

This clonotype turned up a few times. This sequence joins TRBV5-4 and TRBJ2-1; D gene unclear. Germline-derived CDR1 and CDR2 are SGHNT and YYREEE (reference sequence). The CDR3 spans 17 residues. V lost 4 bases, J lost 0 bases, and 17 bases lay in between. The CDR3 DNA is TGTGCCAGCAGCATCAGGCCGTGGGTTAACTCCTACAATGAGCAGTTCTTC. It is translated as CASSIRPWVNSYNEQFF.

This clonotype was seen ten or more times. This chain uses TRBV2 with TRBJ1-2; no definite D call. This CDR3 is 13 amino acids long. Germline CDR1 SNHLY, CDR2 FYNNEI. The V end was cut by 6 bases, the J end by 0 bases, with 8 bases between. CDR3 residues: CASSNRANYGYTF. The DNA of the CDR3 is TGTGCCAGCAGCAACCGGGCTAACTATGGCTACACCTTC.

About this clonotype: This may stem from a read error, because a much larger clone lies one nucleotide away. CDR3: CASSQDGGYGYTF. As DNA, the CDR3 is TGCGCCAGCAGCCAGGACGGAGGCTATGGCTACACCTTC. This sequence joins TRBV5-1 and TRBJ1-2; unclear D gene. The V end was cut by 4 bases, the J end by 4 bases, with 11 bases between. The CDR3 consists of 13 residues. Germline lookup yields CDR1 SGHRS and CDR2 YFSETQ.

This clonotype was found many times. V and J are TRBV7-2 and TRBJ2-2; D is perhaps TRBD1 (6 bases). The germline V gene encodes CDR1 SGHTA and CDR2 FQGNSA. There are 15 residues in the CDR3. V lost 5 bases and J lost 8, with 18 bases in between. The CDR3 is CASSDRTRGMGELFF. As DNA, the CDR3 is TGTGCCAGCAGCGATAGGACCAGGGGAATGGGGGAGCTGTTTTTT.

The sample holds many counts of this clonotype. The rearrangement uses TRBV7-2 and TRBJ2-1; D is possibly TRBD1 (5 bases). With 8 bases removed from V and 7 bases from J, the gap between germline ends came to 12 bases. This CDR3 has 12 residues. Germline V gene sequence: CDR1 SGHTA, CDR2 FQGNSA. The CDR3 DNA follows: TGTGCCAGCGGCGCAAGGGGAAATGAGCAGTTCTTC. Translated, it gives CASGARGNEQFF.

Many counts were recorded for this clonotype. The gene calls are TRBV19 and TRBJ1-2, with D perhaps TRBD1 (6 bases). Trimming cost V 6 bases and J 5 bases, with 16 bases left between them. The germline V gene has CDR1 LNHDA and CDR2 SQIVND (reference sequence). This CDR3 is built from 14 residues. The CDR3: CASSPAGAGYGYTF. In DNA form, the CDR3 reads TGTGCCAGTAGCCCAGCGGGGGCTGGGTATGGCTACACCTTC.

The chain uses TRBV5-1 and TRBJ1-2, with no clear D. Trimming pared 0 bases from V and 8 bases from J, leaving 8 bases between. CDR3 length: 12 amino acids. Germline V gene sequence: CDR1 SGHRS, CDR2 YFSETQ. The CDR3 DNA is TGCGCCAGCAGCTTGGACTCGGGGGGCTACACCTTC. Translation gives CASSLDSGGYTF.

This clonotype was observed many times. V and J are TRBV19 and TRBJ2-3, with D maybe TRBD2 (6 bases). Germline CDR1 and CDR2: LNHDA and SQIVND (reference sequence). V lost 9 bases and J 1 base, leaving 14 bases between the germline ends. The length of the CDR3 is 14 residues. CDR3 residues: CASHPQRGTDTQYF. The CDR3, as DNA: TGTGCCAGCCATCCACAGCGGGGCACAGATACGCAGTATTTT.

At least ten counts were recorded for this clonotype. CDR3 in DNA: TGTGCCAGCAGCTTTCAGGGCGGGAATGAGCAGTTCTTC. Its protein is CASSFQGGNEQFF. The chain combines TRBV11-2 with TRBJ2-1, with D perhaps given as TRBD1 or TRBD2 (5 bases each). V lost 3 bases to trimming and J lost 7 bases, with 10 bases between them. Germline V gene data show CDR1 as SGHAT and CDR2 as FQNNGV. The CDR3 runs to 13 residues.

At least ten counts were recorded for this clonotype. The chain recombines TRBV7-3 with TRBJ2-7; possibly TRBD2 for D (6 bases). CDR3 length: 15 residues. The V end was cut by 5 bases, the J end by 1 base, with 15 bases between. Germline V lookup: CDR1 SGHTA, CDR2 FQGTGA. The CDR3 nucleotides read TGTGCCAGCAGCATCTCGGGAGCAGCTTCCTACGAGCAGTACTTC. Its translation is CASSISGAASYEQYF.

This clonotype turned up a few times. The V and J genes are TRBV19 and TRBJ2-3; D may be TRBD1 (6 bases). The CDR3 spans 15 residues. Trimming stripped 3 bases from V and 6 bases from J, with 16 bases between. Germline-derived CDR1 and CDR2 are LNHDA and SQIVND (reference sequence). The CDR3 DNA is TGTGCCAGTAGTATCGTATCGGGTACAGGGGATACGCAGTATTTT. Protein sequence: CASSIVSGTGDTQYF.

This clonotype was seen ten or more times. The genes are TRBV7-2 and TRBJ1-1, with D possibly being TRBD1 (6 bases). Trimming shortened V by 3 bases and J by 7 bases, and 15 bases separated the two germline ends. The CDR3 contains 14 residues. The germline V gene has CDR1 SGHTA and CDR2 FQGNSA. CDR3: CASSLFGGGGEAFF. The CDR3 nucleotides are TGTGCCAGCAGCTTGTTCGGGGGCGGGGGTGAAGCTTTCTTT.

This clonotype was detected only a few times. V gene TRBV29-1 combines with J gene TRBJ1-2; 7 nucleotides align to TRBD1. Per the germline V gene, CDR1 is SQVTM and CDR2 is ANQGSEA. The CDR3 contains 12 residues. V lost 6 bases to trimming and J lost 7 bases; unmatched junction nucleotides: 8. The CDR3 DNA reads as TGCAGCGTCCGACAGGGAAATTTTGGCTACACCTTC. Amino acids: CSVRQGNFGYTF.

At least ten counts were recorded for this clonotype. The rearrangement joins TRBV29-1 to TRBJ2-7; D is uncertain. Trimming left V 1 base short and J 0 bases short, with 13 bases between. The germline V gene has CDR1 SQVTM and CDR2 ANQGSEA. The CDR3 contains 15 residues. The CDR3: CSVEGENESSYEQYF. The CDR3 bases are TGCAGCGTTGAAGGTGAAAACGAGAGCTCCTACGAGCAGTACTTC.